Here is one TCR beta chain with its context. This entry is derived from a study of response to subunit inactivated influenza vaccine. In TCRdb, the RT-PCR reads were re-called with MiXCR into one record per CDR3 protein. The table lists about 570,000 distinct CDR3 sequences, roughly 12% of them singletons. The CDR3 has 13 residues. The V end was cut by 0 bases, the J end by 4 bases, with 10 bases between. Germline CDR1 is SQVTM and CDR2 is ANQGSEA. This sample also appeared in a second study, on T cells expressing NK-cell markers. As reported in that work: Scientists made TCR beta cDNA using 5'RACE template switching with UMIs. In a handful of donors, dominant clonotypes made up about 28.3-60.1% of CD3+CD56-NKG2C+ cells.

The receptor's source is a man in his fifties who received an inactivated influenza vaccine. The chain joins TRBV29-1 to TRBJ2-7; possible D gene TRBD2, 5 bases. This material consisted of PBMCs from blood, taken on the day of vaccination. The CDR3 loop is CSVEDSEEYEQYF. Here the CDR3 DNA reads TGCAGCGTTGAAGATTCGGAGGAATACGAGCAGTACTTC.